This entry concerns a single T cell receptor beta chain. Its cognate antigen is unknown. This entry belongs to a study of cytomegalovirus exposure and HLA in healthy donors. Broader study findings: When analyzed later, the rates of TCR association showed variation by HLA locus, with DRB1 the most and HLA-C the fewest.

The CDR3 is 15 amino acids. Germline V lookup: CDR1 MDHEN, CDR2 SYDVKM. Primers: 60 Vbeta forward and 13 Jbeta reverse. The method was immunoSEQ multiplex PCR; TCRdb's version includes in-frame clones alone and lacks a portion of them. The sample contains roughly 290,000 clones, about 80% of which appear only once. Material: PBMCs. The chain uses TRBV28 and TRBJ2-5; D might be TRBD1 (6 bases). The DNA end is a closer match to TRBJ2-7, so the J assignment may be wrong. This receptor was identified in a girl aged 2 to 9 in good health and CMV-seronegative. The CDR3 loop reads CASSLYRENSYEQYF. CDR3 coding DNA: TGTGCCAGCAGTTTATACAGGGAAAACTCCTACGAGCAGTACTTC.